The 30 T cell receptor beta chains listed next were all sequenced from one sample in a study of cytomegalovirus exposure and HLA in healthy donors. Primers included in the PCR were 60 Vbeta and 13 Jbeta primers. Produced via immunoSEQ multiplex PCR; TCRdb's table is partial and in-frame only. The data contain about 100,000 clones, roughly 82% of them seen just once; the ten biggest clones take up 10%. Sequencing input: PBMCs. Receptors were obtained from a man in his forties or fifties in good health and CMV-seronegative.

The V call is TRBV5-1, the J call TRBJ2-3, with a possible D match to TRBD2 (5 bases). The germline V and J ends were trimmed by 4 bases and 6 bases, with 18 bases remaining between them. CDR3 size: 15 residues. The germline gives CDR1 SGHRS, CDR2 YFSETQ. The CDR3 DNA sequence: TGCGCCAGCAGCCCCCTCGGGAACTCCGGGGATACGCAGTATTTT. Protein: CASSPLGNSGDTQYF.

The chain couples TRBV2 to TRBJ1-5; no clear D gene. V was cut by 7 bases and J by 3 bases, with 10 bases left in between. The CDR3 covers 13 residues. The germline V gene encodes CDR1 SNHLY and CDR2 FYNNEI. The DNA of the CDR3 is TGTGCCAGCAATCTCAGATACAATCAGCCCCAGCATTTT. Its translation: CASNLRYNQPQHF.

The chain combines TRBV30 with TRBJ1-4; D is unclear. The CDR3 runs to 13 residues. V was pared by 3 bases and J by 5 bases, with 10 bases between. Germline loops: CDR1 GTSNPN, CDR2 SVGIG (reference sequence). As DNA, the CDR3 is TGTGCCTGGAGACTCAAGTTGAATGAAAAACTGTTTTTT. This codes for CAWRLKLNEKLFF.

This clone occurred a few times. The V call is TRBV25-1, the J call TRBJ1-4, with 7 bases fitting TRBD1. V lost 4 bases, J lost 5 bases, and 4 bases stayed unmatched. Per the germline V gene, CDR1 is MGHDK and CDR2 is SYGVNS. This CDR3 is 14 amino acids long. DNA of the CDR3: TGTGCCAGCAGTGGCCACAGGGGCAATGAAAAACTGTTTTTT. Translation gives CASSGHRGNEKLFF.

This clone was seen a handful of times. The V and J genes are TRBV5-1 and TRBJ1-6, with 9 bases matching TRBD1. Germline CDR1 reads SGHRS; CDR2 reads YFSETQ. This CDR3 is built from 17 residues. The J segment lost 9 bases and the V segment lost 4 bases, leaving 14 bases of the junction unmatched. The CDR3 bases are TGCGCCAGCAGCCCGAGACGGGCGGGGACAGGGAGTTCACCCCTCCACTTT. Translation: CASSPRRAGTGSSPLHF.

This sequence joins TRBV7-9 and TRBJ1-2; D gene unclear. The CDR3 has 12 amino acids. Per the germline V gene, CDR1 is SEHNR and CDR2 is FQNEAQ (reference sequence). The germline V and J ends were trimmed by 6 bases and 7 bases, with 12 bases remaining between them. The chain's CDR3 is CASRLANSGYTF. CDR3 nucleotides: TGTGCCAGCAGGCTAGCGAACAGTGGCTACACCTTC.

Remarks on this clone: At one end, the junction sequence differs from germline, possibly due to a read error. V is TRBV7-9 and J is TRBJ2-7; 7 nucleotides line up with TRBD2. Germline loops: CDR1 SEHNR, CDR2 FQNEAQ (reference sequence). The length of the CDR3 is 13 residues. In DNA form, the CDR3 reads TGTTCCAGCAGCGCGGGGGTCCGGGGAGAGCAGTACTTC. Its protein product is CSSSAGVRGEQYF. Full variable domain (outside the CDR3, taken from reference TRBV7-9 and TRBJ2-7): DTGVSQNPRHKITKRGQNVTFRCDPISEHNRLYWYRQTLGQGPEFLTYFQNEAQLEKSRLLSDRFSAERPKGSFSTLEIQRTEQGDSAMYLCSSSAGVRGEQYFGPGTRLTVT.

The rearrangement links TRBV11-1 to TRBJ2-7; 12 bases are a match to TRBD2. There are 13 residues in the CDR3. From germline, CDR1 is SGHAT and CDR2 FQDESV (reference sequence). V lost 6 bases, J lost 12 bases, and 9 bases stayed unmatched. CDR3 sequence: CASRQLAGGVPYF. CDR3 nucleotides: TGTGCCAGCAGACAACTAGCGGGAGGTGTTCCGTACTTC.

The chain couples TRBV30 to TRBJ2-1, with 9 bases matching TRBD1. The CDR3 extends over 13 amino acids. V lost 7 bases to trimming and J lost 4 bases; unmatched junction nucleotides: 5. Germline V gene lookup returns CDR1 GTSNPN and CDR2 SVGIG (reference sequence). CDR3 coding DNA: TGTGCCTACGAACAGGGGGCTTACAATGAGCAGTTCTTC. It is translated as CAYEQGAYNEQFF.

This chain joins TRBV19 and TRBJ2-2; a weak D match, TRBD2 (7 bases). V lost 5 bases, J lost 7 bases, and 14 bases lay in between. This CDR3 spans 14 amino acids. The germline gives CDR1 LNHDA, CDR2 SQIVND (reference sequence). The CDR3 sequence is CASSPLGGVGELFF. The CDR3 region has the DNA TGTGCCAGTAGTCCCTTAGGGGGGGTCGGGGAGCTGTTTTTT. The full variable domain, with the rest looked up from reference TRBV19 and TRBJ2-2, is DGGITQSPKYLFRKEGQNVTLSCEQNLNHDAMYWYRQDPGQGLRLIYYSQIVNDFQKGDIAEGYSVSREKKESFPLTVTSAQKNPTAFYLCASSPLGGVGELFFGEGSRLTVL.

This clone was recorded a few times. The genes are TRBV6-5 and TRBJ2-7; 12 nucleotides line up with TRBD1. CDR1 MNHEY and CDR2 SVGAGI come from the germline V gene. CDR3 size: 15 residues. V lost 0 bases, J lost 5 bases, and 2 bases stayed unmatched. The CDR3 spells CASSYSGTGGNEQYF. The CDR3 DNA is TGTGCCAGCAGTTACTCCGGGACAGGGGGCAACGAGCAGTACTTC.

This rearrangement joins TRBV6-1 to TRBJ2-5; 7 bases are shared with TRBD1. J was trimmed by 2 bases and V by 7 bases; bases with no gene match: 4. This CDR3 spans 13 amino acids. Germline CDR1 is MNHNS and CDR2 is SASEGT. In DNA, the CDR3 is TGTGCCAGCACCGGGACAGCACAAGAGACCCAGTACTTC. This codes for CASTGTAQETQYF.

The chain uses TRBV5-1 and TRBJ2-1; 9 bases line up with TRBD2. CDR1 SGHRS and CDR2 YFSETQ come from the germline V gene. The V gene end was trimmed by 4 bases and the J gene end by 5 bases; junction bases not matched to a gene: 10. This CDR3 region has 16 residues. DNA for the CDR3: TGCGCCAGCAGCCTTAGCGGGGGAGGGCCTAACAATGAGCAGTTCTTC. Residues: CASSLSGGGPNNEQFF.

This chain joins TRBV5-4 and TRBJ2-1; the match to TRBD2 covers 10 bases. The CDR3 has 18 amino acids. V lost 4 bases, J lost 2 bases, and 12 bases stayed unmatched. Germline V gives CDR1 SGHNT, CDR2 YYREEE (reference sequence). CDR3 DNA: TGTGCCAGCAGCCTTTCCCGACAGCGGGGGGGTACCTACAATGAGCAGTTCTTC. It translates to CASSLSRQRGGTYNEQFF.

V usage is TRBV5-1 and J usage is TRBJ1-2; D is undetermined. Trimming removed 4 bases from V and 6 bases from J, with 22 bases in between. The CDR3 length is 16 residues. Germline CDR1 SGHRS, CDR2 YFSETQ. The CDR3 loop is CASSPQSTRVGDGYTF. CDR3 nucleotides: TGCGCCAGCAGCCCACAGTCCACTCGTGTGGGAGATGGCTACACCTTC.

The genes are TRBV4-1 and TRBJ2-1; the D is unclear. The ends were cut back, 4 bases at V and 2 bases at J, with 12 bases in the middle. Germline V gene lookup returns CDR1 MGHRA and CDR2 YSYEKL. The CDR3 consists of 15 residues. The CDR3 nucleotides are TGCGCCAGCAGCCGTCTTGGAGAAACCTACAATGAGCAGTTCTTC. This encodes CASSRLGETYNEQFF.

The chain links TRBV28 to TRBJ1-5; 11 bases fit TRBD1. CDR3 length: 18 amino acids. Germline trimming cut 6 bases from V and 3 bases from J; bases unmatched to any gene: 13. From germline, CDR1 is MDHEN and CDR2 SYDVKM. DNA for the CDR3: TGTGCCAGCAGGTCAACGGGACAGGGGGGCTTTTTCAATCAGCCCCAGCATTTT. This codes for CASRSTGQGGFFNQPQHF.

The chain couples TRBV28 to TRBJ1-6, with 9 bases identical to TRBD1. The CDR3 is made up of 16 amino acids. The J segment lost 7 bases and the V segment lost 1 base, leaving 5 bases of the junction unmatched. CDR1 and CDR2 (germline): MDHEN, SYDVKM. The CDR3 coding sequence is TGTGCCAGCAGTTTATCGACAGGGGGACCGAATTCACCCCTCCACTTT. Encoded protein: CASSLSTGGPNSPLHF.

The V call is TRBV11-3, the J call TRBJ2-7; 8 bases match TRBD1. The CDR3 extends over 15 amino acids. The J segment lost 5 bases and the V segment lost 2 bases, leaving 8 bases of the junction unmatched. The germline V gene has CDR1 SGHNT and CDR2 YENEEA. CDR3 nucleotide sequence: TGTGCCAGCAGCTTATCAGGCAGGGGGCTCGACGAGCAGTACTTC. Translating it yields CASSLSGRGLDEQYF. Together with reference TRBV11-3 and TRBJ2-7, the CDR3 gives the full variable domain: EAGVVQSPRYKIIEKKQPVAFWCNPISGHNTLYWYLQNLGQGPELLIRYENEEAVDDSQLPKDRFSAERLKGVDSTLKIQPAELGDSAVYLCASSLSGRGLDEQYFGPGTRLTVT.

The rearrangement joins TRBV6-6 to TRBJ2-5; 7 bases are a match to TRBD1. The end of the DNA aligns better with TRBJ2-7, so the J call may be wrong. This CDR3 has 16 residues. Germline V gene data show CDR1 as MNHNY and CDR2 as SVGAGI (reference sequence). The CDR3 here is CASSSPSTGTDYEQYF. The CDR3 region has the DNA TGTGCCAGCAGCTCCCCCTCCACCGGGACAGACTACGAGCAGTACTTC.

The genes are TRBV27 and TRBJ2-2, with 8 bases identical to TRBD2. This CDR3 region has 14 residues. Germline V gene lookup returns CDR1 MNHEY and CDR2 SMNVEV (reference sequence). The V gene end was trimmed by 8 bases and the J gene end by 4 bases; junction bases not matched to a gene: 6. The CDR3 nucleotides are TGTGCCAGCGTCGCGGGGGGAGCCACCGGGGAGCTGTTTTTT. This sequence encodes CASVAGGATGELFF.

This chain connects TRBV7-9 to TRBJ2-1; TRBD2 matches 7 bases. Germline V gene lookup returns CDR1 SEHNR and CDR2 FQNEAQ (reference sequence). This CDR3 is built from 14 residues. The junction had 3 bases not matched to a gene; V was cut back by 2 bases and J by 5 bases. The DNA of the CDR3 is TGTGCCAGCAGCTTAACCGGGAGGAACAATGAGCAGTTCTTC. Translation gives CASSLTGRNNEQFF.

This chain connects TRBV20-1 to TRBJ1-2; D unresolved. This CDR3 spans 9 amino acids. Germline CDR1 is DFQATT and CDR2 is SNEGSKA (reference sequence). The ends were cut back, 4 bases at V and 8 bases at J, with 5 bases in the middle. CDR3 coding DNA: TGCAGTGCTACCCCGGGCTACACCTTC. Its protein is CSATPGYTF.

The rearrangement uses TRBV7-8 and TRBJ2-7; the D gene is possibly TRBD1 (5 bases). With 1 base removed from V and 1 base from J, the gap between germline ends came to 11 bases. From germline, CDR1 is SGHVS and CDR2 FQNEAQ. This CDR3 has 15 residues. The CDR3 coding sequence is TGTGCCAGCAGCTTAGGGGGCCACGGATCCTACGAGCAGTACTTC. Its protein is CASSLGGHGSYEQYF. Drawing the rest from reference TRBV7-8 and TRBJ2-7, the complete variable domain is GAGVSQSPRYKVAKRGQDVALRCDPISGHVSLFWYQQALGQGPEFLTYFQNEAQLDKSGLPSDRFFAERPEGSVSTLKIQRTQQEDSAVYLCASSLGGHGSYEQYFGPGTRLTVT.

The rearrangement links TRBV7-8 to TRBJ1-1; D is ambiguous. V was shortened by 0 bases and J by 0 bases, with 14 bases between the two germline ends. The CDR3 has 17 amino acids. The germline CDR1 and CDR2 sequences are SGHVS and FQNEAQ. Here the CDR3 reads CASSLAPSDSVNTEAFF. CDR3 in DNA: TGTGCCAGCAGCTTAGCGCCGTCAGACTCGGTGAACACTGAAGCTTTCTTT.

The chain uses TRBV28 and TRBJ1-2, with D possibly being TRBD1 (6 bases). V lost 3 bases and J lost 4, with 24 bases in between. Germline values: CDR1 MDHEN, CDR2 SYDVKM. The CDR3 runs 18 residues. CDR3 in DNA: TGTGCCAGCAGTTTCCTTACAGGGTTCGAAGCCCTTCCCTATGGCTACACCTTC. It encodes CASSFLTGFEALPYGYTF.

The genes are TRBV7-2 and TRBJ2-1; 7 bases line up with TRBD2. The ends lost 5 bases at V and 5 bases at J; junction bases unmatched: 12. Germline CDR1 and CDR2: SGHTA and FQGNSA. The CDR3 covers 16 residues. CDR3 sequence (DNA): TGTGCCAGCAGCCCCCACAGTGGGAGCGGGAACAATGAGCAGTTCTTC. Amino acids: CASSPHSGSGNNEQFF.

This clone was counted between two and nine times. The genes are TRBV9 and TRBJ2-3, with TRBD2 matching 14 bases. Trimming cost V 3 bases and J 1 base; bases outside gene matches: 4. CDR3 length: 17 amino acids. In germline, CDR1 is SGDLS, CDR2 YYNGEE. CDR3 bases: TGTGCCAGCAGCGGCGGACTAGCGGGGGGACGCACAGATACGCAGTATTTT. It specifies CASSGGLAGGRTDTQYF.

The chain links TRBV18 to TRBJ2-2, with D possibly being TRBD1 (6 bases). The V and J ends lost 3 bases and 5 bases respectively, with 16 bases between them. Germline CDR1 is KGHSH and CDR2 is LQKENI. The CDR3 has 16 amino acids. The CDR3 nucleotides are TGTGCCAGCTCACCCCCCTCGACAGGCGGAACCGGGGAGCTGTTTTTT. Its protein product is CASSPPSTGGTGELFF. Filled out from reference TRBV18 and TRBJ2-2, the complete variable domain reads NAGVMQNPRHLVRRRGQEARLRCSPMKGHSHVYWYRQLPEEGLKFMVYLQKENIIDESGMPKERFSAEFPKEGPSILRIQQVVRGDSAAYFCASSPPSTGGTGELFFGEGSRLTVL.

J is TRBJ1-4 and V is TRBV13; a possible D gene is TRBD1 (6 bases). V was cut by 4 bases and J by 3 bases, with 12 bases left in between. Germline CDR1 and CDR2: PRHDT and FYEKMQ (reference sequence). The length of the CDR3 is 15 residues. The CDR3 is CASSSRQEPNEKLFF. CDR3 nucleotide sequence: TGTGCCAGCAGCTCGCGACAGGAGCCTAATGAAAAACTGTTTTTT.